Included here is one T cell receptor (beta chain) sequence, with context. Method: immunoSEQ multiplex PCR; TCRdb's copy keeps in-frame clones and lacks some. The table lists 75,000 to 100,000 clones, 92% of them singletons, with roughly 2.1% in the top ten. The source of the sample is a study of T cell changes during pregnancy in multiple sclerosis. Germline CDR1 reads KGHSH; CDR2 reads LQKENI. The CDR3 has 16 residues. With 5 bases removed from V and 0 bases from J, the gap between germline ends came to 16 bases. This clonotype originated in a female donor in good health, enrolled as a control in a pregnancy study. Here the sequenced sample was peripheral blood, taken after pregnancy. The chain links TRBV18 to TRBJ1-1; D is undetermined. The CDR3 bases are TGTGCCAGCTCAACGACAAGCCACCTGATGAACACTGAAGCTTTCTTT. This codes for CASSTTSHLMNTEAFF.